This T cell receptor beta chain was captured by sequencing in a study of cytomegalovirus exposure and HLA in healthy donors. Study overall: Out of fewer than 500 genotyped donors, around 80% belonged to the Caucasian-associated ancestry cluster.

The primer mix had 60 Vbeta and 13 Jbeta primers. TCRdb keeps only in-frame clones here, not all; method: immunoSEQ multiplex PCR. The table lists fewer than 140,000 clones, roughly four fifths of them singletons, with roughly 6% in the top ten. As for this clone: The antigen remains unidentified.

Germline CDR1 is MNHEY and CDR2 is SMNVEV (reference sequence). V gave up 5 bases and J gave up 4 bases; unmatched junction bases: 7. The CDR3 runs to 15 residues. Overall study results and limits: The dataset shows that most TCR sequences were rare, while some public TCRs occurred in many donors. Earlier analysis looked at TCR beta V segments, and most were productive about 87% or about 30% of the time.

Each donor's status was that of a healthy bone marrow donor. The material sequenced was PBMCs. The chain joins TRBV27 to TRBJ1-1; 10 bases fit TRBD1. The receptor was derived from a woman aged 50 to 60 in good health and CMV-seropositive. CDR3 nucleotides: TGTGCCAGCAGTCGTCCCGGGACAGGGGTCACTGAAGCTTTCTTT. It translates to CASSRPGTGVTEAFF.